This entry is about one TCR beta chain. Its target is not known. Treatment given: oral pan-JAK inhibitor, 5-10 mg twice daily. The data were taken from a study of CD8+ T cells in alopecia areata. Findings of the study overall: Especially in alopecia totalis/universalis, lesional scalp showed greater clonality than normal scalp did.

Trimming removed 1 base at V and 6 bases at J, with 4 bases between. The CDR3 contains 12 residues. CDR1 is MGHRA, CDR2 YSYEKL, per germline. In each case, RNA was isolated and then reverse transcribed into cDNA as the sequencing template. Profiling relied on immunoSEQ multiplex PCR, and the TCRdb table lists in-frame clones only, not all of them. The repertoire holds roughly 99,000 clones, about four fifths seen once, with around a quarter in the top ten. The specimen comprised CD8+ T cells sorted from blood, sampled at week 24, from a patient treated with tofacitinib. The source of this sequence is a human donor with alopecia areata. The chain links TRBV4-1 to TRBJ1-5; D is unclear. The CDR3 DNA reads as TGCGCCAGCAGCCAAGTCGGTCAGCCCCAGCATTTT. Encoded protein: CASSQVGQPQHF.